This is a list of T cell receptor beta chains from one sample in a study of blood T cells in healthy people across ages. TCRdb used MiXCR to reprocess the 5' RACE reads, holding one entry per CDR3 protein. Altogether about 1 million distinct CDR3 sequences are present, less than 50% being singletons, with the ten largest covering 18%. The sequenced sample consisted of blood. The receptors here all came from a woman aged 60-75 years in good health. The CDR3 runs from the conserved cysteine through the conserved F or W. A D gene is named only where the DNA matches it firmly. Clone size appears in some rows only: once, few, many, or a class for an expanded clone.

v_call	clone_size	d_call	j_call	cdr3_aa	cdr3_nt
TRBV20-1	few	.	TRBJ1-2	CSAGRGAGGYTF	TGCAGTGCTGGCAGGGGCGCGGGTGGCTACACCTTC
TRBV2	.	.	TRBJ1-2	CASSESRRMGYGYTF	TGTGCCAGCAGTGAAAGTCGAAGAATGGGCTATGGCTACACCTTC
TRBV6-5	.	TRBD2	TRBJ2-7	CASSREREGSEQYF	TGTGCCAGCAGTCGAGAGCGGGAGGGGAGTGAGCAGTACTTC
TRBV11-2	.	.	TRBJ1-3	CASSLDHGTVSGNTIYF	TGTGCCAGCAGCTTAGATCACGGGACGGTCTCTGGAAACACCATATATTTT
TRBV2	once	TRBD2	TRBJ2-1	CASSEGTSREQFF	TGTGCCAGCAGTGAAGGGACTAGCAGGGAGCAGTTCTTC
TRBV20-1	few	.	TRBJ2-7	CSARRARYEQYF	TGCAGTGCTAGAAGGGCGAGGTACGAGCAGTACTTC
TRBV29-1	few	TRBD1	TRBJ2-7	CSGSTGGYEQYF	TGCAGCGGATCGACAGGGGGTTACGAGCAGTACTTC
TRBV28	.	.	TRBJ1-6	CASGTKSSYNSPLHF	TGTGCCAGCGGTACAAAAAGCTCCTATAATTCACCCCTCCACTTT
TRBV27	.	.	TRBJ2-7	CASRWGAAVGEQYF	TGTGCCAGCCGTTGGGGAGCGGCGGTTGGCGAGCAGTACTTC
TRBV21-1	.	.	TRBJ2-3	CASSKAHGWSSTDTQYF	TGTGCCAGCAGCAAAGCCCACGGGTGGAGTTCCACAGATACGCAGTATTTT
TRBV12-3/TRBV12-4	.	TRBD1	TRBJ1-5	CASSAGGTRQPQHF	TGTGCCAGCAGCGCAGGGGGCACGCGGCAGCCCCAGCATTTT
TRBV9	.	.	TRBJ1-1	CASSVGPGMNTEAFF	TGTGCCAGCAGCGTAGGTCCGGGGATGAACACTGAAGCTTTCTTT
TRBV5-1	.	.	TRBJ1-2	CASSLDPTGISGYTF	TGCGCCAGCAGCTTAGACCCGACAGGAATCTCTGGCTACACCTTC
TRBV5-5	.	.	TRBJ2-7	CASSLNSWSYEQYF	TGTGCCAGCAGCTTGAACAGTTGGTCCTACGAGCAGTACTTC
TRBV3-1	.	TRBD1	TRBJ1-2	CASSHRQGAPTYGYTF	TGTGCCAGCAGCCATCGACAGGGGGCTCCGACCTATGGCTACACCTTC
TRBV5-1	few	.	TRBJ2-5	CASSPVVRENGEQYF	TGCGCCAGCAGCCCCGTTGTTAGGGAAAACGGTGAGCAGTACTTC
TRBV6-1	.	TRBD2	TRBJ2-2	CASSRRTSGRTSNTGELFF	TGTGCCAGCAGCCGGAGGACTAGCGGGAGGACTTCGAACACCGGGGAGCTGTTTTTT
TRBV27	few	TRBD1	TRBJ1-2	CASATKAHRGYGYTF	TGTGCCAGCGCGACTAAGGCGCACAGGGGCTATGGCTACACCTTC
TRBV30	.	.	TRBJ1-6	CAWSLEVGGGSPLHF	TGTGCCTGGAGTCTGGAGGTGGGCGGGGGATCACCCCTCCACTTT
TRBV28	.	.	TRBJ2-3	CASREGVDAQYF	TGTGCCAGCAGGGAGGGCGTGGATGCGCAGTATTTT
TRBV20-1	.	TRBD2	TRBJ2-5	CSAQREGVGETQYF	TGCAGTGCTCAGCGGGAGGGCGTAGGAGAGACCCAGTACTTC
TRBV20-1	.	TRBD2	TRBJ2-3	CSARTSGSPWDTQYF	TGCAGTGCTAGGACTAGCGGGAGTCCGTGGGATACGCAGTATTTT
TRBV21-1	.	.	TRBJ2-7	CASSPDRRDSPLEQYF	TGTGCCAGCTCGCCCGACCGCCGGGACTCTCCCCTCGAGCAGTACTTC
TRBV25-1	.	.	TRBJ1-6	CAGSTGSPLHF	TGTGCCGGCAGTACTGGATCACCCCTCCACTTT
TRBV2	.	TRBD1	TRBJ1-2	CASKHRGQEGYTF	TGTGCCAGCAAACACAGGGGGCAGGAGGGCTACACCTTC
TRBV13	.	TRBD2	TRBJ2-1	CASSSWTSGSLEQFF	TGTGCCAGCAGCTCTTGGACTAGCGGGAGTCTTGAGCAGTTCTTC
TRBV20-1	.	TRBD1	TRBJ2-5	CSARKLQGVQETQYF	TGCAGTGCTAGAAAATTACAGGGGGTCCAAGAGACCCAGTACTTC
TRBV2	.	.	TRBJ1-2	CASRSRLLNYGYTF	TGTGCCAGCAGGAGCAGACTGCTTAACTATGGCTACACCTTC
TRBV12-3/TRBV12-4	once	TRBD2	TRBJ2-2	CASSRGLAGGPVWAGELFF	TGTGCCAGCAGCCGTGGACTAGCGGGAGGGCCTGTTTGGGCCGGGGAGCTGTTTTTT
TRBV5-1	.	.	TRBJ2-5	CASSRASQETQYF	TGCGCCAGCTCCAGGGCCTCCCAAGAGACCCAGTACTTC
TRBV5-8	.	.	TRBJ2-5	CASSLMAGAQQETRYF	TGTGCCAGCAGCTTAATGGCTGGTGCACAGCAAGAGACCCGGTACTTC
TRBV21-1	.	.	TRBJ2-3	CASTSWTGDTDTQYF	TGTGCCAGCACCTCATGGACAGGGGACACAGATACGCAGTATTTT
TRBV29-1	.	.	TRBJ1-1	CSVEIEGETEAFF	TGCAGCGTTGAGATTGAGGGGGAAACTGAAGCTTTCTTT
TRBV6-5	.	TRBD1	TRBJ2-4	CASSQKDRARERYF	TGTGCCAGCAGTCAGAAGGACAGGGCTCGCGAGCGGTACTTC
TRBV29-1	.	TRBD2	TRBJ2-7	CSVEDRRLAGETTRYEQYF	TGCAGCGTTGAAGATCGAAGACTAGCGGGAGAAACTACTCGGTACGAGCAGTACTTC
TRBV15	.	TRBD1	TRBJ2-5	CATSRQGARGETQYF	TGTGCCACCAGCAGACAGGGGGCTCGTGGAGAGACCCAGTACTTC
TRBV20-1	.	.	TRBJ2-5	CSARDGGVPQETQYF	TGCAGTGCTAGAGACGGAGGGGTCCCACAAGAGACCCAGTACTTC
TRBV10-2	.	TRBD2	TRBJ2-1	CASSESGTSAYPNSYNEQFF	TGCGCCAGCAGTGAGTCAGGGACTAGCGCGTATCCAAACTCCTACAATGAGCAGTTCTTC
TRBV7-9	.	.	TRBJ2-1	CASSSRVAAGHDEQFF	TGTGCCAGCAGCTCTCGGGTCGCAGCGGGTCACGATGAGCAGTTCTTC
TRBV20-1	.	.	TRBJ2-7	CSAMASNLYNEQYF	TGCAGTGCTATGGCCTCCAATCTCTACAATGAGCAGTACTTC
TRBV27	.	.	TRBJ1-1	CASSLWGQNTEAFF	TGTGCCAGCAGTTTATGGGGACAGAACACTGAAGCTTTCTTT
TRBV5-5	few	.	TRBJ1-5	CASSLAARSGGNQPQHF	TGTGCCAGCAGCTTGGCCGCACGATCCGGAGGCAATCAGCCCCAGCATTTT